The 14 T cell receptor beta chains below come from one sample, sequenced in a study of cytomegalovirus exposure and HLA in healthy donors. This PCR relied on a set of 60 Vbeta primers and 13 Jbeta primers. Data came from immunoSEQ multiplex PCR; TCRdb stores just in-frame clones and leaves some out. The sample includes around 97,000 clones, roughly 9.4% of them seen just once. Sequencing was done on a sample of PBMCs. The receptors were gathered from a man over 45 in good health and CMV-seropositive.

The chain couples TRBV19 to TRBJ1-4; 9 bases align to TRBD1. Trimming cost V 6 bases and J 0 bases; bases outside gene matches: 8. This CDR3 has 17 amino acids. From germline, CDR1 is LNHDA and CDR2 SQIVND (reference sequence). Written as DNA, the CDR3 is TGTGCCAGTAGACAGGGGGCCACGATTGCAACTAATGAAAAACTGTTTTTT. Protein product: CASRQGATIATNEKLFF.

This clone occurred many times. The CDR3 sequence: CASSLGQGALGNQPQHF. The CDR3 DNA follows: TGTGCCAGCAGCCTGGGACAGGGGGCTTTGGGCAATCAGCCCCAGCATTTT. This chain uses TRBV5-6 with TRBJ1-5; 12 positions agree with TRBD1. The trim removed 4 bases at V and 2 bases at J, leaving 7 bases unmatched. Germline V CDR1 and CDR2: SGHDT, YYEEEE. CDR3 size: 17 residues.

V gene TRBV5-6 combines with J gene TRBJ2-2; D uncertain. The V end lost 4 bases, the J end lost 6 bases, and 19 bases lay between the germline ends. There are 16 residues in the CDR3. Germline lookup yields CDR1 SGHDT and CDR2 YYEEEE. The CDR3 DNA reads TGTGCCAGCAGCCCCACTCGGTATAGAGACTCCGGGGAGCTGTTTTTT. This codes for CASSPTRYRDSGELFF. Full variable domain (outside the CDR3, taken from reference TRBV5-6 and TRBJ2-2): DAGVTQSPTHLIKTRGQQVTLRCSPKSGHDTVSWYQQALGQGPQFIFQYYEEEERQRGNFPDRFSGHQFPNYSSELNVNALLLGDSALYLCASSPTRYRDSGELFFGEGSRLTVL.

The chain recombines TRBV27 with TRBJ1-2; 9 bases fit TRBD1. The CDR3 extends over 17 amino acids. The V gene end was trimmed by 7 bases and the J gene end by 8 bases; junction bases not matched to a gene: 20. Germline V lookup: CDR1 MNHEY, CDR2 SMNVEV (reference sequence). CDR3 nucleotide sequence: TGTGCCAGCAATCCCACCCTCTCTTTACAGGGGGCGAAGGGCTACACCTTC. This codes for CASNPTLSLQGAKGYTF.

As to this clone: One end of the junction varies from germline; a read error may be responsible. The chain combines TRBV30 with TRBJ2-7, with 8 bases matching TRBD1. CDR3 length: 11 residues. Per germline, CDR1 GTSNPN and CDR2 SVGIG (reference sequence). The CDR3 is CAWSVRTGHHF. The CDR3, as DNA: TGTGCCTGGAGTGTACGGACAGGGCATCACTTC.

This clone was recorded a few times. The chain links TRBV29-1 to TRBJ1-4; no clear D gene. V was clipped by 8 bases and J by 6 bases, with 10 bases between them. This CDR3 contains 11 residues. The germline V gene has CDR1 SQVTM and CDR2 ANQGSEA. The CDR3 nucleotides are TGCAGCATGTTGTCGGATGAAAAACTGTTTTTT. It yields the protein CSMLSDEKLFF.

The V gene is TRBV28, the J gene TRBJ2-7; TRBD2 aligns across 9 bases. The CDR3 has 16 residues. CDR1 is MDHEN and CDR2 is SYDVKM in the germline V gene. With 3 bases clipped from V and 4 bases from J, the junction kept 10 bases outside the gene matches. The CDR3 nucleotides are TGTGCCAGCAGTTTTGGCGGCGCGGGAGGGCCTTACGAGCAGTACTTC. Protein sequence: CASSFGGAGGPYEQYF.

The table lists this clone with a few counts. The gene calls are TRBV28 and TRBJ1-5; D is possibly TRBD1 (6 bases). Looked up from germline, CDR1 is MDHEN and CDR2 is SYDVKM. V dropped 3 bases and J dropped 2 bases, with 17 bases sitting between them. The length of the CDR3 is 17 residues. The CDR3 DNA follows: TGTGCCAGCAGTTTTGCGTCAGGGGCCGCGGGCAATCAGCCCCAGCATTTT. Its protein is CASSFASGAAGNQPQHF.

The CDR3 here is CASSPRQALMNTEAFF. As DNA, the CDR3 is TGTGCCAGCAGTCCCCGACAGGCCCTCATGAACACTGAAGCTTTCTTT. This rearrangement joins TRBV27 to TRBJ1-1, with D tentatively TRBD1 (6 bases). Trimming took off 5 bases at V and 0 bases at J, with 16 bases between the two ends. Germline V gives CDR1 MNHEY, CDR2 SMNVEV (reference sequence). The CDR3 sequence is 16 residues long.

The chain links TRBV30 to TRBJ2-5, with 10 bases lining up with TRBD2. TRBJ2-7 matches the DNA end more closely, so the J call is doubtful. This CDR3 has 16 amino acids. Looked up from germline, CDR1 is GTSNPN and CDR2 is SVGIG (reference sequence). CDR3 region: CAWSGGTSGATYEQYF. In nucleotides, the CDR3 is TGTGCCTGGAGTGGGGGTACTAGCGGGGCGACCTACGAGCAGTACTTC.

There are a few counts of this clone. V usage is TRBV5-1 and J usage is TRBJ2-7; D uncertain. Germline assignment: CDR1 SGHRS and CDR2 YFSETQ. The CDR3 extends over 14 amino acids. V was pared by 3 bases and J by 0 bases, with 10 bases between. The CDR3 DNA follows: TGCGCCAGCAGCTCAATTCAAGCCTCCTACGAGCAGTACTTC. It yields the protein CASSSIQASYEQYF.

The table lists this clone with a few counts. CDR3 coding DNA: TGTGCCAGCAGCAAAGGCGGCTTGGCCCCCTACGAGCAGTACTTC. This encodes CASSKGGLAPYEQYF. The chain recombines TRBV21-1 with TRBJ2-7; the table's D call, TRBD2, has no DNA check behind it. TRBV21-1 is a documented pseudogene. CDR3 length equals 15 residues.

The genes are TRBV11-2 and TRBJ2-3; 10 positions match TRBD1. The CDR3 consists of 15 residues. Losses at the gene ends were 4 bases for V and 0 bases for J; bases not matched to a gene: 1. From germline, CDR1 is SGHAT and CDR2 FQNNGV. The CDR3 reads CASSWGQGSTDTQYF. The CDR3, as DNA: TGTGCCAGCAGCTGGGGACAGGGGAGCACAGATACGCAGTATTTT.

The rearrangement links TRBV29-1 to TRBJ1-6, with 9 positions matching TRBD1. This CDR3 comprises 13 residues. Germline CDR1 and CDR2: SQVTM and ANQGSEA. V shed 6 bases, J shed 10 bases, and the junction held 7 bases outside the gene matches. Written as DNA, the CDR3 is TGCAGCGTCCGGACAGGGGAGTACTCACCCCTCCACTTT. It yields the protein CSVRTGEYSPLHF.